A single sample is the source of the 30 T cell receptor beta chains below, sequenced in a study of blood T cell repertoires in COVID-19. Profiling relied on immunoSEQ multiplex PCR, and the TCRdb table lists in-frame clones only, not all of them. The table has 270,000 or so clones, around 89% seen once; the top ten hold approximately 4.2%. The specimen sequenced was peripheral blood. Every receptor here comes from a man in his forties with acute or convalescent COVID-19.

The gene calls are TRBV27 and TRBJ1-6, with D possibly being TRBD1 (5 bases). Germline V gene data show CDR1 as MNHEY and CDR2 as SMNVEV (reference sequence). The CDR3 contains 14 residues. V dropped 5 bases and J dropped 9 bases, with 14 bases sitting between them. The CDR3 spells CASSKTGLGSPLHF. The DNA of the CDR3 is TGTGCCAGCAGTAAAACAGGATTGGGTTCACCCCTCCACTTT.

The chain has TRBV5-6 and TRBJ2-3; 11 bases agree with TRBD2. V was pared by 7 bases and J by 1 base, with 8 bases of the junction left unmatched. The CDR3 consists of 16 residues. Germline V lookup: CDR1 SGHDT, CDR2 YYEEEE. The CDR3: CASRERGLAGTDTQYF. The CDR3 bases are TGTGCCAGCCGCGAACGGGGACTAGCGGGCACAGATACGCAGTATTTT.

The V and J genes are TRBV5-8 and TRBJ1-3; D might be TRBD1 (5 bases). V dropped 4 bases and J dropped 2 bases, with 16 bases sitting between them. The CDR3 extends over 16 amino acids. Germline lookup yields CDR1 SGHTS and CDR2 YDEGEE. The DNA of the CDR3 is TGTGCCAGCAGCGGGGAGGGGATCAGGACTGGAAACACCATATATTTT. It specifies CASSGEGIRTGNTIYF. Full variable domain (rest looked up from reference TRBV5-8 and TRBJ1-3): EAGVTQSPTHLIKTRGQQATLRCSPISGHTSVYWYQQALGLGLQFLLWYDEGEERNRGNFPPRFSGRQFPNYSSELNVNALELEDSALYLCASSGEGIRTGNTIYFGEGSWLTVV.

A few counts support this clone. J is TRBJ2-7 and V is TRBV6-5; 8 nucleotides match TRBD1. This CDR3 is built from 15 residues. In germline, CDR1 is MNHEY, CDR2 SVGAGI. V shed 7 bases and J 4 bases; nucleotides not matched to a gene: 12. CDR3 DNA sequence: TGTGCCAGCAACCTCGGACAGGGCGGTTTTTACGAGCAGTACTTC. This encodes CASNLGQGGFYEQYF.

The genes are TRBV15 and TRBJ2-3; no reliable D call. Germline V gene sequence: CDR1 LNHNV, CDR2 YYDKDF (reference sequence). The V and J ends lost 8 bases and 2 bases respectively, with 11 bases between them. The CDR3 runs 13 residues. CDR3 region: CATRRLDTDTQYF. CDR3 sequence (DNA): TGTGCCACCCGAAGGCTAGACACAGATACGCAGTATTTT. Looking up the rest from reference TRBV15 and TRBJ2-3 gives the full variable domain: DAMVIQNPRYQVTQFGKPVTLSCSQTLNHNVMYWYQQKSSQAPKLLFHYYDKDFNNEADTPDNFQSRRPNTSFCFLDIRSPGLGDTAMYLCATRRLDTDTQYFGPGTRLTVL.

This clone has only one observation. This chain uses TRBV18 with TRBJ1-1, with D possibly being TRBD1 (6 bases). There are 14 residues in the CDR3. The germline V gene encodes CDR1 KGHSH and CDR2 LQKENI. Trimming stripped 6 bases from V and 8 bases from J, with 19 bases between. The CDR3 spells CASSLMAGESEAFF. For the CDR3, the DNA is TGTGCCAGCTCGCTCATGGCAGGGGAATCGGAAGCTTTCTTT.

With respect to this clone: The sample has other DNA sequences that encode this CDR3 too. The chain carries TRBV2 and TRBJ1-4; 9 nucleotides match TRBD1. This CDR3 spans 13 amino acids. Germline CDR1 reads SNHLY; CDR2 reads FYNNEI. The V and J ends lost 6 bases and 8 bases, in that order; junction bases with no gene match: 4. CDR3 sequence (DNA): TGTGCCAGCAGCGGGACAGGGAACGAAAAACTGTTTTTT. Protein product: CASSGTGNEKLFF. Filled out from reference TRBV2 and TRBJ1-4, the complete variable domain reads EPEVTQTPSHQVTQMGQEVILRCVPISNHLYFYWYRQILGQKVEFLVSFYNNEISEKSEIFDDQFSVERPDGSNFTLKIRSTKLEDSAMYFCASSGTGNEKLFFGSGTQLSVL.

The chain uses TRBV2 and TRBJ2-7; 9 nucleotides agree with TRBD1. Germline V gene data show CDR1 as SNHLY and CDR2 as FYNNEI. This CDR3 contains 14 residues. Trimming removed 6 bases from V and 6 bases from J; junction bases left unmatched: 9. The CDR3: CASSTGGLGREQYF. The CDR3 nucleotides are TGTGCCAGCAGCACAGGGGGCCTGGGACGCGAGCAGTACTTC.

The CDR3 loop reads CASSPPVSGGMEKLFF. The CDR3 DNA is TGTGCCAGCTCACCACCGGTGTCAGGGGGCATGGAAAAACTGTTTTTT. The gene calls are TRBV18 and TRBJ1-4; 8 bases align to TRBD1. Germline lookup yields CDR1 KGHSH and CDR2 LQKENI. After removal of 0 bases from V and 8 bases from J, the junction contained 8 bases not matched to a gene. There are 16 residues in the CDR3.

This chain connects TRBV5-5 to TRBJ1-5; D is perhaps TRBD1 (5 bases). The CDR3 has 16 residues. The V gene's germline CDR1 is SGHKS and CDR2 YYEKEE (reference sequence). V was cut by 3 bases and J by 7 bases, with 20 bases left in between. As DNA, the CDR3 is TGTGCCAGCAGCTACAAACCACAGGCGGCGGGGCAGCCCCAGCATTTT. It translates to CASSYKPQAAGQPQHF.

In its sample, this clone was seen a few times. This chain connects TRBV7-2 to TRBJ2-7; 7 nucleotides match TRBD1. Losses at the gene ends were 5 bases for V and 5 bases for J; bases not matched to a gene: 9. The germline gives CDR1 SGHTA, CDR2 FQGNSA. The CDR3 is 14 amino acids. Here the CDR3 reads CASSTFDRVNEQYF. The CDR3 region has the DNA TGTGCCAGCAGCACCTTCGACAGGGTCAACGAGCAGTACTTC.

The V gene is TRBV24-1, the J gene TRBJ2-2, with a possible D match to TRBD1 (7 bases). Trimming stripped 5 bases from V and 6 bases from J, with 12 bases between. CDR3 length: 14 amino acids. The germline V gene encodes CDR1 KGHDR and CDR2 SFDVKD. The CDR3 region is CATSVRGVAGELFF. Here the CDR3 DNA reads TGTGCCACCAGTGTCAGGGGGGTCGCCGGGGAGCTGTTTTTT.

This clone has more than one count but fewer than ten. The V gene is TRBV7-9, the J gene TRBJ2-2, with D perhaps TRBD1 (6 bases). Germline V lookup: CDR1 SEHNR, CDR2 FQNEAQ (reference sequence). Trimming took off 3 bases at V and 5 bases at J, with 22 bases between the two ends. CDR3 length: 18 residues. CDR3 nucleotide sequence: TGTGCCAGCAGCTTCGTGAGTCTCATGGGACATAGTACCGGGGAGCTGTTTTTT. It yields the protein CASSFVSLMGHSTGELFF.

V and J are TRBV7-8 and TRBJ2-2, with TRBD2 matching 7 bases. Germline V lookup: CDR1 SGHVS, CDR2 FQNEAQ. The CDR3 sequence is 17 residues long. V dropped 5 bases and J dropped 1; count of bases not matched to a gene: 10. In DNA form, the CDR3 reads TGTGCCAGCAGCACCGCCCGGGCGGGGGTGAACACCGGGGAGCTGTTTTTT. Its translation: CASSTARAGVNTGELFF.

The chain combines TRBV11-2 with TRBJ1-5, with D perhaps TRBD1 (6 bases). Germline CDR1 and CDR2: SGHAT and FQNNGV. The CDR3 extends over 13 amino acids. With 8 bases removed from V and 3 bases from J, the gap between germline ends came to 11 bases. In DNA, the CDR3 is TGTGCCAGCGGGTGGGGGCCCAATCAGCCCCAGCATTTT. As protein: CASGWGPNQPQHF.

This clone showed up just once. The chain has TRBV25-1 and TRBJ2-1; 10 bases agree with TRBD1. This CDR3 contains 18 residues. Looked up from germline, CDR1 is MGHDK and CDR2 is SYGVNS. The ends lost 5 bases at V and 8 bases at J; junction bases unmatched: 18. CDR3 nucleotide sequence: TGTGCCAGCAGTCGTAGAAAGTTTCTGGGACAGGGGTTAGATGAGCAGTTCTTC. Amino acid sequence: CASSRRKFLGQGLDEQFF. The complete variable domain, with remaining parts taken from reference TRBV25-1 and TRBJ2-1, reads EADIYQTPRYLVIGTGKKITLECSQTMGHDKMYWYQQDPGMELHLIHYSYGVNSTEKGDLSSESTVSRIRTEHFPLTLESARPSHTSQYLCASSRRKFLGQGLDEQFFGPGTRLTVL.

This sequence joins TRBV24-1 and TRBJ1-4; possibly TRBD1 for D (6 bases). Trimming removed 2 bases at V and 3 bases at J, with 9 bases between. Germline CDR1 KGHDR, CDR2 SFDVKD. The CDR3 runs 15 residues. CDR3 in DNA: TGTGCCACCAGTGATTCAGGGGCCTCTAATGAAAAACTGTTTTTT. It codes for CATSDSGASNEKLFF.

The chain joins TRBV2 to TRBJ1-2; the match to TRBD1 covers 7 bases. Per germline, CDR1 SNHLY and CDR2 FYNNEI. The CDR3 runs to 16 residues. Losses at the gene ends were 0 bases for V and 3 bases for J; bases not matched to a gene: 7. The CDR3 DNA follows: TGTGCCAGCAGTGAAGCCCTATTGACAGGGTACTATGGCTACACCTTC. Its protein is CASSEALLTGYYGYTF. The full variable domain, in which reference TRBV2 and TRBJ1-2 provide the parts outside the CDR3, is EPEVTQTPSHQVTQMGQEVILRCVPISNHLYFYWYRQILGQKVEFLVSFYNNEISEKSEIFDDQFSVERPDGSNFTLKIRSTKLEDSAMYFCASSEALLTGYYGYTFGSGTRLTVV.

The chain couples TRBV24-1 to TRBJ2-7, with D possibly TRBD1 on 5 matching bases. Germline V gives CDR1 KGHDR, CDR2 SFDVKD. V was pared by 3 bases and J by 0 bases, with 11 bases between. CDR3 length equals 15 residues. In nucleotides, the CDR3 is TGTGCCACCAGTGATCTTCAGGGCCTCTCCTACGAGCAGTACTTC. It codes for CATSDLQGLSYEQYF.

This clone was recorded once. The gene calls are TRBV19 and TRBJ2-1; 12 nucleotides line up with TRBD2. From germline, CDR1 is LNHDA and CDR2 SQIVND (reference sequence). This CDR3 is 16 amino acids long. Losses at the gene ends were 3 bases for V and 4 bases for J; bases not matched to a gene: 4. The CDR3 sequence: CASSIGLAGGYNEQFF. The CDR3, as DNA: TGTGCCAGTAGTATCGGGCTAGCGGGGGGGTACAATGAGCAGTTCTTC.

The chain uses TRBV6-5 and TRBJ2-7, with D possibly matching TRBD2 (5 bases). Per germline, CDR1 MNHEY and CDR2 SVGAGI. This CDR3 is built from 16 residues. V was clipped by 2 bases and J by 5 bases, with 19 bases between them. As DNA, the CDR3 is TGTGCCAGCAGTTACGGGGAGAGGACTTCGTCCAACGAGCAGTACTTC. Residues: CASSYGERTSSNEQYF.

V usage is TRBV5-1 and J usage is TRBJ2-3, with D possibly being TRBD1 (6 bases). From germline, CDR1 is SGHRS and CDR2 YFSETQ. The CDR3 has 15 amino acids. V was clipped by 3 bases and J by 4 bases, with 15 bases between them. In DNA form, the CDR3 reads TGCGCCAGCAGCTCCGGGACACCATACGCAGATACGCAGTATTTT. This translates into CASSSGTPYADTQYF.

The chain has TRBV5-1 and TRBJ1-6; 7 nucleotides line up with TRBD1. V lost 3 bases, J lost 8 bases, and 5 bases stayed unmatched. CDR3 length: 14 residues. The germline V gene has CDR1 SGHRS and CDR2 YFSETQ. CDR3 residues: CASSSTGTDSPLHF. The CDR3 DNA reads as TGCGCCAGCAGCTCGACAGGGACGGATTCACCCCTCCACTTT.

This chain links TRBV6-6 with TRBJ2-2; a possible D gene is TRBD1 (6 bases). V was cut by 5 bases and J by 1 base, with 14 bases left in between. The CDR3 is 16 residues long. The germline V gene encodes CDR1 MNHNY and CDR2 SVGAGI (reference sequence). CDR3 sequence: CASSLGTSRNTGELFF. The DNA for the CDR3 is TGTGCCAGCAGTCTTGGGACATCAAGGAACACCGGGGAGCTGTTTTTT.

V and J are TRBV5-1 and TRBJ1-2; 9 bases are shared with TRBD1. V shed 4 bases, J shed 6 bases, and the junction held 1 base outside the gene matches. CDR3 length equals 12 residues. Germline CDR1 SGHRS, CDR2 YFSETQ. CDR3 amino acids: CASSGDRDGYTF. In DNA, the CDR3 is TGCGCCAGCAGCGGGGACAGGGATGGCTACACCTTC.

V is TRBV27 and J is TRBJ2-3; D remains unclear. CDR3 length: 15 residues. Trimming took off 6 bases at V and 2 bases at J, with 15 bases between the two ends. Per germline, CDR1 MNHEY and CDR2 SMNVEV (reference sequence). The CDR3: CASRMGLRPTDTQYF. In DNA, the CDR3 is TGTGCCAGCAGGATGGGCCTCAGGCCCACAGATACGCAGTATTTT.

CDR3 sequence: CSASVDRPPSYEQYF. CDR3 bases: TGCAGTGCTAGTGTTGACAGGCCCCCCTCCTACGAGCAGTACTTC. This chain joins TRBV20-1 and TRBJ2-7, with D possibly being TRBD1 (6 bases). The CDR3 loop spans 15 amino acids. From germline, CDR1 is DFQATT and CDR2 SNEGSKA (reference sequence). V lost 3 bases and J lost 0, with 15 bases in between.

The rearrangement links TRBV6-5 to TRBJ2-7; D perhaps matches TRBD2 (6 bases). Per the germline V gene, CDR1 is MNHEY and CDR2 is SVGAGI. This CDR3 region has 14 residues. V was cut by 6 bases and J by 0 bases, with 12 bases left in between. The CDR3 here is CASRRDGSSYEQYF. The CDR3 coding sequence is TGTGCCAGCAGGAGGGACGGGAGCTCCTACGAGCAGTACTTC.

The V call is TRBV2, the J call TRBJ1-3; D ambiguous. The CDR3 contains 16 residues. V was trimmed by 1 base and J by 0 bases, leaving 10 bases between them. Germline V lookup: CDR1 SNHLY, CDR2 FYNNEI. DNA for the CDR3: TGTGCCAGCAGTGAAGAGCGACCTTTCTCTGGAAACACCATATATTTT. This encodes CASSEERPFSGNTIYF. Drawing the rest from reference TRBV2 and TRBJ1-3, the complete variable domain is EPEVTQTPSHQVTQMGQEVILRCVPISNHLYFYWYRQILGQKVEFLVSFYNNEISEKSEIFDDQFSVERPDGSNFTLKIRSTKLEDSAMYFCASSEERPFSGNTIYFGEGSWLTVV.

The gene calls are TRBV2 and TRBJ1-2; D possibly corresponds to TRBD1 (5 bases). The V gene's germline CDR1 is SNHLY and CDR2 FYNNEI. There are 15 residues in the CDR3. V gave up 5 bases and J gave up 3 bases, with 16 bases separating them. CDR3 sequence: CASSPYLDTHYGYTF. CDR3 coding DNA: TGTGCCAGCAGTCCATATTTGGACACCCACTATGGCTACACCTTC.